This entry is about one TCR beta chain. A second PCR, run for roughly 7 to 12 cycles, used a sample-barcoded 5' primer plus a J-beta primer mix. TCRdb re-called the 5' RACE reads through MiXCR, storing one row per CDR3 protein. The sample consists of about 680,000 distinct CDR3 sequences, around 45% of them appearing once. The sample is drawn from a study of blood T cells in healthy people across ages. Trimming shortened V by 3 bases and J by 0 bases, and 16 bases separated the two germline ends. The germline gives CDR1 SGHTA, CDR2 FQGNSA. The CDR3 covers 17 residues. Source material: blood. V and J are TRBV7-2 and TRBJ2-3; possibly TRBD1 for D (6 bases). The receptor was derived from a woman between 55 and 75 years old in good health. In DNA form, the CDR3 reads TGTGCCAGCAGCTTCGGTTTCCAGGGGTCTAGCACAGATACGCAGTATTTT. Translation gives CASSFGFQGSSTDTQYF.